The rows below give T cell receptor beta chains drawn from one sample of a study of T cell responses to AZD1222 COVID-19 vaccine. The data were produced by immunoSEQ multiplex PCR, yet TCRdb's version contains in-frame clones alone and is incomplete. Here the sample spans roughly 150,000 clones, about 90% being singletons. The input for sequencing was peripheral blood, taken 28 days after the second AZD1222 dose. Receptor source: an adult who received the AZD1222 COVID-19 vaccine. Each CDR3 is given with its conserved first and last residue. D genes are given only for firm matches. Expanded clones are given a class, and other clones once, few, many or no size at all.

j_call v_call d_call clone_size cdr3_nt cdr3_aa
TRBJ1-3 TRBV5-4 - - TGTGCCAGCAGCCCCCGTATCCAGGGAGACCTCTCTGGAAACACCATATATTTT CASSPRIQGDLSGNTIYF
TRBJ2-1 TRBV4-2 TRBD2 - TGTGCCAGCAGCCAAGTTGGGGCCGGGACTAGCTCCTACAATGAGCAGTTCTTC CASSQVGAGTSSYNEQFF
TRBJ2-7 TRBV27 TRBD1 once TGTGCCAGCAGTTACGGGACAGGGGGTGCCTACGAGCAGTACTTC CASSYGTGGAYEQYF
TRBJ1-2 TRBV28 - - TGTGCCAGCAACCGGGACACCCTCTATAACTATGGCTACACCTTC CASNRDTLYNYGYTF
TRBJ1-5 TRBV5-1 TRBD1 - TGCGCCAGCAGCTTGGAGACAGGGAATCAGCCCCAGCATTTT CASSLETGNQPQHF
TRBJ2-2 TRBV3-1/TRBV3-2 - - TGTGCCAGCAGCCAAATGACGGGGGCTAACACCGGGGAGCTGTTTTTT CASSQMTGANTGELFF
TRBJ1-2 TRBV5-1 - - TGCGCCAGCAGCTTGGTCCCCGGGAGCTATGGCTACACCTTC CASSLVPGSYGYTF
TRBJ2-1 TRBV2 - - TGTGCCAGCAGTGGGAAACAGGGCTCCTACAATGAGCAGTTCTTC CASSGKQGSYNEQFF
TRBJ2-3 TRBV6-6 - - TGTGCCAGCAGTTACTCGTCGGGCACAGATACGCAGTATTTT CASSYSSGTDTQYF
TRBJ2-3 TRBV4-3 TRBD2 - TGCGCCAGCAGCCAAGATGGGGGACTATCCACAGATACGCAGTATTTT CASSQDGGLSTDTQYF
TRBJ1-2 TRBV3-1/TRBV3-2 - - TGTGCCAGCAGCCAAGGTTCAGGGGATGGCTACACCTTC CASSQGSGDGYTF
TRBJ1-6 TRBV12-3/TRBV12-4 - - TGTGCCAGCACTACTCTTTCACCCCTCCACTTT CASTTLSPLHF
TRBJ1-1 TRBV19 - - TGTGCCAGTATAGGGCGTCAGGGAGGCTTTTCGAACACTGAAGCTTTCTTT CASIGRQGGFSNTEAFF
TRBJ1-1 TRBV6-5 - - TGTGCCAGCATTTATGACGGGAACACTGAAGCTTTCTTT CASIYDGNTEAFF
TRBJ1-5 TRBV19 - - TGTGCCAGTAGTATGCCCCGGGCCCATCAGCCCCAGCATTTT CASSMPRAHQPQHF
TRBJ2-5 TRBV18 TRBD2 - TGTGCCAGCTCAGGACTAGCGGGAGTGCCGGGAGAGACCCAGTACTTC CASSGLAGVPGETQYF
TRBJ1-1 TRBV19 - - TGTGCCAGTAGCCCCGGGGTAGGGGTTGTCACTGAAGCTTTCTTT CASSPGVGVVTEAFF
TRBJ2-3 TRBV5-4 - - TGTGCCAGCAGCGCGCCGCTCGGGGGAGCTAGCACAGATACGCAGTATTTT CASSAPLGGASTDTQYF
TRBJ2-5 TRBV10-3 - - TGTGCCATCGGACGGCCGGGGGCCCAGTACTTC CAIGRPGAQYF
TRBJ1-4 TRBV6-5 - - TGTGCCAGCAGTTACGGCGGGCGAACTAATGAAAAACTGTTTTTT CASSYGGRTNEKLFF
TRBJ2-1 TRBV5-6 TRBD1 - TGTGCCAGCAGCTTCCCGGGACAGGGTAATAATGAGCAGTTCTTC CASSFPGQGNNEQFF
TRBJ2-2 TRBV15 TRBD1 - TGTGCCACCAGCAGAATCGGACAGGGAGTTTCCGGGGAGCTGTTTTTT CATSRIGQGVSGELFF
TRBJ1-1 TRBV25-1 - - TGTGCCAGCAGTGAATTTGGCAGGAACACTGAAGCTTTCTTT CASSEFGRNTEAFF